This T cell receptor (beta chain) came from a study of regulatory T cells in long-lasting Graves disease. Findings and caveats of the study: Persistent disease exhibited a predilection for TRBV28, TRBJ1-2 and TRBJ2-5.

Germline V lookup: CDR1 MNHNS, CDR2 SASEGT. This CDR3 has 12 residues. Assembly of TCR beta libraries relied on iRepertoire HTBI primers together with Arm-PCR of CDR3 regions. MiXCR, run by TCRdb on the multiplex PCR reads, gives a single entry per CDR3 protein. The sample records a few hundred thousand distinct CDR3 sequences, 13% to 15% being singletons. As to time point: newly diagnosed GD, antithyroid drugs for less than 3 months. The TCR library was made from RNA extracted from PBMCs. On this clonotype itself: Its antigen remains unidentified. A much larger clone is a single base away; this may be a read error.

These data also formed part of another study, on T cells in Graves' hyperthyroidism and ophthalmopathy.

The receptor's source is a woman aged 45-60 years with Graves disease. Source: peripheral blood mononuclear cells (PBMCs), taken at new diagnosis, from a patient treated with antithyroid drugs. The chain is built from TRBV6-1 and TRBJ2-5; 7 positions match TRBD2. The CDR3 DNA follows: TGTGCCAGCCGGCGGGGGAAAGAGCCCCAGTACTTC. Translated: CASRRGKEPQYF.